This T cell receptor (beta chain) appears in the sequencing data of a study of a mutant IDH1 vaccine in newly diagnosed glioma (dated by TCRdb to about 2021). Notes on the research overall: Patients were given eight vaccinations, in weeks 1, 3, 5, 7, 11, 15, 19 and 23, which matched visits V03 through V10. Of the 32 patients who were treated, about 62% were male and around 38% were female, and the mean age was roughly 40 years. Longitudinal TCRB deep sequencing was performed for about 25 treated patients wherever samples were available for exploratory analyses. Peripheral blood was drawn at six visits: V03 (baseline), V05, V07, V10, V12 and V13. Vaccination started 4-6 weeks after radiotherapy alone, or was given together with temozolomide cycles in the groups whose treatment included chemotherapy. Before enrollment, patients had received standard therapy of radiotherapy alone, temozolomide alone, or radiochemotherapy with temozolomide; most received the combination. The study at large found these results: Availability determined which PBMC samples were chosen for TCRB deep sequencing. Pseudoprogression appeared unrelated to alterations in the top peripheral T cell clonotypes detected by TCRB sequencing. Vaccine-induced immune responses across multiple MHC alleles were detected in about 92% of patients. According to the authors, sample limitations meant that analyses of patient blood samples could not be reproduced.

As for this clone: Its antigen is currently not known. No base quality information exists; no much larger clone differs at one position.

The sample's time point label is to be understood as: week 23, last vaccination. Every vaccine dose consisted of 300 ug of a 20-mer mutant IDH1 peptide in Montanide, administered subcutaneously together with topical imiquimod. The donors had newly diagnosed IDH1-mutant astrocytomas of WHO grade 3 or 4 that showed loss of nuclear ATRX. The samples were drawn from NOA16, a multicentre, single-arm, open-label phase I trial in Germany that tested a mutant IDH1 peptide vaccine in humans for the first time. The DNeasy Blood and Tissue Kit was used to extract genomic DNA from EDTA blood for TCRB sequencing. Library generation was performed with the immunoSEQ multiplex PCR assay. Rearranged TCR beta chain sequences were amplified with the hsTCRB Kit following the manufacturer's protocol. TCRB libraries were sequenced on an Illumina MiSeq. Per the source publication's procedure: The proprietary platform of the kit vendor was used for demultiplexing, trimming and gene mapping. The clones in this table, taken by TCRdb from immuneACCESS, are in-frame only. Not every clone is retained; where verified, under half of the shortfall comes from an unresolved V gene, and the cause of the rest is unknown. For V, J and clone size, that table is used; D and trimming come from the DNA. The sample table contains 65,000 or so clones; only one count was recorded for about 88% of them. Jointly, the top ten make up approximately 3.8% of the sample.

Germline trimming: 8 bases from V, 0 bases from J; junction bases outside gene matches: 4. The germline V gene supplies CDR1 SNHLY and CDR2 FYNNEI. From the cysteine up to the phenylalanine, the CDR3 has a length of 15 residues. Just the 45-base CDR3 DNA is kept, in frame starting at base 1. The source was PBMCs, collected from a glioma patient whose treatment included an IDH1 peptide vaccine. The clonotype was recovered from a man aged 30 to 45 with glioma. The rearrangement joined TRBV2 to TRBJ1-6; the junction holds 7 bases that match TRBD1. Here is the DNA: TGTGCCAGCCAGGACAGGCGCTCCTATAATTCACCCCTCCACTTT. Translated, it reads CASQDRRSYNSPLHF.